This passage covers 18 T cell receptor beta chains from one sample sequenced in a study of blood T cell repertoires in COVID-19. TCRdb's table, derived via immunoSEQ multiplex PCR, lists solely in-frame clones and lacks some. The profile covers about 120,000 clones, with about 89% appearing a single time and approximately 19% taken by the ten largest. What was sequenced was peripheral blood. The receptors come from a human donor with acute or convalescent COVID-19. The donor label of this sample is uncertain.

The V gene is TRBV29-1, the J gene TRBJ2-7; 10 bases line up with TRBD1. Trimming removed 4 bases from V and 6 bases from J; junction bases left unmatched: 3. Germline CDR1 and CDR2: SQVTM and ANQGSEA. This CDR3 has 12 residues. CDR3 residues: CSVGDRGSEQYF. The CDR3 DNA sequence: TGCAGCGTTGGGGACAGGGGAAGCGAGCAGTACTTC.

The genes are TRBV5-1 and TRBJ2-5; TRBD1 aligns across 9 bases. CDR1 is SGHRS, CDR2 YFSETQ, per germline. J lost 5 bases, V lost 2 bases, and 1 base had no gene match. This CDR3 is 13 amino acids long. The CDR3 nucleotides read TGCGCCAGCAGCTTCGGGACAGGGGAGACCCAGTACTTC. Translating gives CASSFGTGETQYF.

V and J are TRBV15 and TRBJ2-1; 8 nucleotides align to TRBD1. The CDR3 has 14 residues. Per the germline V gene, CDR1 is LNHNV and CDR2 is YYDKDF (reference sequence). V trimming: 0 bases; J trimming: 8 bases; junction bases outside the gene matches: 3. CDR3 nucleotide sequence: TGTGCCACCAGCAGAGACAGGGGGCGCGATGAGCAGTTCTTC. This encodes CATSRDRGRDEQFF. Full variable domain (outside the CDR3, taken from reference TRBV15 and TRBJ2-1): DAMVIQNPRYQVTQFGKPVTLSCSQTLNHNVMYWYQQKSSQAPKLLFHYYDKDFNNEADTPDNFQSRRPNTSFCFLDIRSPGLGDTAMYLCATSRDRGRDEQFFGPGTRLTVL.

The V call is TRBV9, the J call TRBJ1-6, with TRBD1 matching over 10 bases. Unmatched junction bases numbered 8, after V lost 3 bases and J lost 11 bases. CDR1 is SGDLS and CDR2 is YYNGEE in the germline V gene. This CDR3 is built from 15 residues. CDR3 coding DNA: TGTGCCAGCAGCGCCCGGGACAGGGGAATAACACCCCTCCACTTT. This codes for CASSARDRGITPLHF.

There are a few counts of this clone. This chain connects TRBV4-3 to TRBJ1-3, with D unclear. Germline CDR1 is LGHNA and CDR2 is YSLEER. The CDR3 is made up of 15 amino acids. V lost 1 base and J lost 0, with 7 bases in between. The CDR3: CASSQGSSSGNTIYF. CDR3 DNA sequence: TGCGCCAGCAGCCAAGGGTCTAGCTCTGGAAACACCATATATTTT.

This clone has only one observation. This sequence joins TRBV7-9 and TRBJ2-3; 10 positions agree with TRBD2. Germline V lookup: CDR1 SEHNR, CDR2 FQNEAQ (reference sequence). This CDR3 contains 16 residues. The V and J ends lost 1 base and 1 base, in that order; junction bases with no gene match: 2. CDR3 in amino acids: CASSLVGLAGTDTQYF. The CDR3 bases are TGTGCCAGCAGCTTAGTAGGACTAGCGGGCACAGATACGCAGTATTTT. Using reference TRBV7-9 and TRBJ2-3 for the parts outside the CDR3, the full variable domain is DTGVSQNPRHKITKRGQNVTFRCDPISEHNRLYWYRQTLGQGPEFLTYFQNEAQLEKSRLLSDRFSAERPKGSFSTLEIQRTEQGDSAMYLCASSLVGLAGTDTQYFGPGTRLTVL.

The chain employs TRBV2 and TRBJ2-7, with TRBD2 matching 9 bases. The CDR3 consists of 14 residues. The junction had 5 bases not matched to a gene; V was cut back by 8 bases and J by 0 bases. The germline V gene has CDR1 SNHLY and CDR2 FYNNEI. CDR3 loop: CASGGTSSSYEQYF. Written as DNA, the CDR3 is TGTGCCAGCGGGGGGACTAGCAGCTCCTACGAGCAGTACTTC.

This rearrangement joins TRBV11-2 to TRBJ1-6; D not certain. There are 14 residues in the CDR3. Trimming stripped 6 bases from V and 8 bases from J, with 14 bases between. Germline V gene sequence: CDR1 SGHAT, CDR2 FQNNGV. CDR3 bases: TGTGCCAGCAGTTCGTATTCCGGGGATTCACCCCTCCACTTT. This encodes CASSSYSGDSPLHF.

Here the CDR3 reads CASSSRLAIYNEQFF. CDR3 DNA: TGTGCCAGCAGCTCGAGACTAGCGATCTACAATGAGCAGTTCTTC. The V and J genes are TRBV11-1 and TRBJ2-1, with 8 bases identical to TRBD2. The CDR3 loop spans 15 amino acids. Unmatched junction bases numbered 5, after V lost 4 bases and J lost 3 bases. The germline V gene has CDR1 SGHAT and CDR2 FQDESV (reference sequence).

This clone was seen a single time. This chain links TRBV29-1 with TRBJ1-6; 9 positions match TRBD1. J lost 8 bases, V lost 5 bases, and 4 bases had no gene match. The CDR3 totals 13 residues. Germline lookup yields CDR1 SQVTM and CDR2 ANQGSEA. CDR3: CSVQTGGDSPLHF. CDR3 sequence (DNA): TGCAGCGTTCAGACAGGGGGTGATTCACCCCTCCACTTT.

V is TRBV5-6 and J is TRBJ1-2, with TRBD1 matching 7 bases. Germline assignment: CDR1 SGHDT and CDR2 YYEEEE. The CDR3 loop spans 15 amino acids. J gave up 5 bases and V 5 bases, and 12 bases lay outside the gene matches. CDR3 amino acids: CASRRVQTGRYGYTF. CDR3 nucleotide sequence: TGTGCCAGCAGGAGGGTCCAGACAGGGCGGTATGGCTACACCTTC.

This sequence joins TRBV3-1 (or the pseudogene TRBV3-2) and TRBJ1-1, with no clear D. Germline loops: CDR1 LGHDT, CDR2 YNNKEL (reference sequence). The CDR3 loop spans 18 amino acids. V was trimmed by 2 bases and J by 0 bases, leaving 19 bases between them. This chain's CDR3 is CASSQYQRALSMNTEAFF. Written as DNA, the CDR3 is TGTGCCAGCAGCCAATACCAGAGGGCACTCAGCATGAACACTGAAGCTTTCTTT.

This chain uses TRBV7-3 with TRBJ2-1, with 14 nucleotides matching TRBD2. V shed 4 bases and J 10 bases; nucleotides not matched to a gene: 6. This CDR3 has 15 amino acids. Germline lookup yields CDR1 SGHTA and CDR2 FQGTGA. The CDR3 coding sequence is TGTGCCAGCAGCTCCGGGACTAGCGGGAGCGGCGAGCAGTTCTTC. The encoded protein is CASSSGTSGSGEQFF.

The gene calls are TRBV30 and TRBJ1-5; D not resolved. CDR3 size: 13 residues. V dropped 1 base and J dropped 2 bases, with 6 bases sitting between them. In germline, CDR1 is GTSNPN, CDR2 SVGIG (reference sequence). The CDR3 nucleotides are TGTGCCTGGAGTGCGTCGGGCAATCAGCCCCAGCATTTT. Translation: CAWSASGNQPQHF.

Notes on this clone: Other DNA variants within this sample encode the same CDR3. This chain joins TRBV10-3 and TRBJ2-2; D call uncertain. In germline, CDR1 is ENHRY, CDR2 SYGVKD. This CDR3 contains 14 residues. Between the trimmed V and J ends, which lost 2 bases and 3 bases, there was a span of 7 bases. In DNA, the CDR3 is TGTGCCATCAGTGAGGTACCGGACACCGGGGAGCTGTTTTTT. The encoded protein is CAISEVPDTGELFF.

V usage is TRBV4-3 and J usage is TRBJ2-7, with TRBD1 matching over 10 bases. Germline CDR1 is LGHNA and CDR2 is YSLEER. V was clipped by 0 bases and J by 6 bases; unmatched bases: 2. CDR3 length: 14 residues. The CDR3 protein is CASSQDGTGAEQYF. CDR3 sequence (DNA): TGCGCCAGCAGCCAAGATGGGACAGGGGCCGAGCAGTACTTC.

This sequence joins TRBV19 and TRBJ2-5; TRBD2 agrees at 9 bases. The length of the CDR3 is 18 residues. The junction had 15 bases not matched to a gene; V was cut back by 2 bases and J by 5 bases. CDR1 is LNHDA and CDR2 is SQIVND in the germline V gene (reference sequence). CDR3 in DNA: TGTGCCAGTAGTATATCCCCATCGATTAGCGGGAGATGGGAGACCCAGTACTTC. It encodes CASSISPSISGRWETQYF.

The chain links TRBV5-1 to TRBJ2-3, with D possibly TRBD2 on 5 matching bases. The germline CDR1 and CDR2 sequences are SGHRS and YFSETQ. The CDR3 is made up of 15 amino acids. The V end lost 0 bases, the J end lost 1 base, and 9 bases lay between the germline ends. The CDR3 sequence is CASSLALAGTDTQYF. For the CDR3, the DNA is TGCGCCAGCAGCTTGGCCCTAGCTGGCACAGATACGCAGTATTTT.